These 20 T cell receptor beta chains came from one sample sequenced in a study of response to subunit inactivated influenza vaccine. TCRdb re-analysed the RT-PCR reads in MiXCR, keeping a single row per CDR3 protein. The data hold about 700,000 distinct CDR3 sequences, with approximately 15% observed a single time. The material sequenced was PBMCs from blood, taken less than 15 days before vaccination. These receptor sequences come from a man aged 50 or older who received an inactivated influenza vaccine.

Ten or more counts support this clonotype. This chain joins TRBV28 and TRBJ2-3; TRBD2 matches 10 bases. V lost 5 bases and J lost 6; bases outside the gene matches: 8. Germline values: CDR1 MDHEN, CDR2 SYDVKM. This CDR3 is built from 15 residues. CDR3 sequence reads: CASSDSGGPLDTQYF. The CDR3 bases are TGTGCCAGCAGTGATAGCGGGGGGCCCCTCGATACGCAGTATTTT.

This chain links TRBV20-1 with TRBJ1-4, with D maybe TRBD1 (5 bases). CDR1 is DFQATT, CDR2 SNEGSKA, per germline (reference sequence). There are 16 residues in the CDR3. The V gene lost 6 bases and the J gene lost 1 base, with 18 bases spanning the gap. CDR3 residues: CSARGGGSRTNEKLFF. The CDR3 coding sequence is TGCAGTGCCCGCGGGGGGGGATCGAGAACTAATGAAAAACTGTTTTTT.

This chain connects TRBV7-2 to TRBJ2-3, with 13 bases fitting TRBD2. Germline values: CDR1 SGHTA, CDR2 FQGNSA. Trimming at V came to 11 bases and at J to 3 bases, leaving 11 bases not matched to a gene. This CDR3 comprises 16 residues. The CDR3 DNA reads as TGTGCCTCCCGAGGACTAGCGGGAGTCAGAACAGATACGCAGTATTTT. Its protein is CASRGLAGVRTDTQYF.

This clonotype was seen only a few times. V and J are TRBV5-1 and TRBJ2-1, with TRBD2 matching over 12 bases. This CDR3 spans 18 amino acids. Trimming cost V 4 bases and J 0 bases; bases outside gene matches: 8. Germline CDR1 reads SGHRS; CDR2 reads YFSETQ. The CDR3 sequence: CASSTGTSGRSSYNEQFF. CDR3 in DNA: TGCGCCAGCAGCACCGGGACTAGCGGGCGGAGCTCCTACAATGAGCAGTTCTTC.

The sample holds many counts of this clonotype. The chain joins TRBV5-1 to TRBJ2-7; TRBD1 aligns across 8 bases. The CDR3 covers 15 residues. V dropped 0 bases and J dropped 5; count of bases not matched to a gene: 7. Germline CDR1 SGHRS, CDR2 YFSETQ. DNA for the CDR3: TGCGCCAGCAGCTTGGGCGCGGTCAGGGGGCACGAGCAGTACTTC. It codes for CASSLGAVRGHEQYF.

The chain recombines TRBV12-3 or TRBV12-4 with TRBJ2-1, with TRBD2 matching 13 bases. The CDR3 spans 19 residues. The CDR3 bases are TGTACCCGCAGTTTAGCGCTTAGTACTAGCGGGGGGGCGGTCAATGAGCAGTTCTTC. This sequence encodes CTRSLALSTSGGAVNEQFF.

This clonotype was counted only a few times. This chain links TRBV6-2 or TRBV6-3 with TRBJ2-1, with a weak D call TRBD2 (5 bases). The CDR3 contains 16 residues. Germline CDR1 is MNHEY and CDR2 is SVGEGT. The ends were cut back, 1 base at V and 1 base at J, with 11 bases in the middle. As DNA, the CDR3 is TGTGCCAGCAGTTACTTGACGGGGAAATCCTACAATGAGCAGTTCTTC. Encoded protein: CASSYLTGKSYNEQFF.

In this sample, this clonotype turned up a few times. CDR3 in DNA: TGTGCCAGCAGCAACGGGACGGGAAGGAATGAGCAGTTCTTC. It specifies CASSNGTGRNEQFF. The rearrangement uses TRBV9 and TRBJ2-1, with D perhaps TRBD1 or TRBD2 (5 bases each). The CDR3 has 14 residues. V lost 4 bases and J lost 7, with 15 bases in between. Germline V gene data show CDR1 as SGDLS and CDR2 as YYNGEE.

This clonotype was counted ten times or more. V and J are TRBV7-2 and TRBJ1-2; D call uncertain. Trimming removed 0 bases from V and 3 bases from J, with 5 bases in between. Germline values: CDR1 SGHTA, CDR2 FQGNSA. The CDR3 has 13 amino acids. The CDR3 sequence is CASSLAQDYGYTF. CDR3 in DNA: TGTGCCAGCAGCTTAGCCCAGGACTATGGCTACACCTTC.

This clonotype occurred many times. V is TRBV10-3 and J is TRBJ2-7; a possible D gene is TRBD1 (6 bases). V lost 6 bases and J lost 5, with 20 bases in between. CDR3 length: 15 amino acids. CDR1 and CDR2 from the germline V gene are ENHRY and SYGVKD. The CDR3 DNA reads as TGTGCCATCAGGCCGGGACACATAATCGGGGACGAGCAGTACTTC. Translating it yields CAIRPGHIIGDEQYF.

This clonotype was found a few times. The V gene is TRBV28, the J gene TRBJ2-7; no clear D gene. In germline, CDR1 is MDHEN, CDR2 SYDVKM. The V end was cut by 5 bases, the J end by 3 bases, with 8 bases between. There are 12 residues in the CDR3. CDR3 in amino acids: CASSPDHYEQYF. As DNA, the CDR3 is TGTGCCAGCAGTCCGGACCACTACGAGCAGTACTTC.

This clonotype was seen more than once but under ten times. The CDR3 reads CASSLMAGTVQETQYF. CDR3 bases: TGTGCCAGCAGCTTAATGGCCGGGACAGTCCAAGAGACCCAGTACTTC. The genes are TRBV7-8 and TRBJ2-5, with 7 nucleotides matching TRBD1. Germline V CDR1 and CDR2: SGHVS, FQNEAQ. Trimming removed 2 bases from V and 1 base from J; junction bases left unmatched: 7. The length of the CDR3 is 16 residues.

The V call is TRBV12-3 or TRBV12-4, the J call TRBJ2-4; D may be TRBD2 (6 bases). Trimming took 6 bases from V and 6 from J, leaving 15 bases between them. This CDR3 comprises 14 residues. The CDR3 region has the DNA TGTGCCAGCAGGGAGGGAGGTCCGGGAAACATTCAGTACTTC. It is translated as CASREGGPGNIQYF.

There are a few counts of this clonotype. This rearrangement joins TRBV6-1 to TRBJ2-2, with unresolved D. V was pared by 8 bases and J by 0 bases, with 13 bases between. Germline CDR1 MNHNS, CDR2 SASEGT. The CDR3 spans 15 residues. CDR3 in DNA: TGTGCCAGCGTCATAGGGCGTCCGAACACCGGGGAGCTGTTTTTT. It codes for CASVIGRPNTGELFF.

In this sample, this clonotype turned up a few times. The rearrangement uses TRBV10-3 and TRBJ2-1, with 10 bases matching TRBD2. V lost 11 bases and J lost 7; bases outside the gene matches: 5. CDR3 length: 12 residues. Germline assignment: CDR1 ENHRY and CDR2 SYGVKD. The CDR3 region is CAGSGRGNEQFF. The CDR3 coding sequence is TGTGCCGGCAGCGGGAGGGGAAATGAGCAGTTCTTC.

This clonotype has more than one count but fewer than ten. This chain connects TRBV6-5 to TRBJ2-7; D unclear. The germline V gene has CDR1 MNHEY and CDR2 SVGAGI. CDR3 size: 15 residues. V was shortened by 1 base and J by 2 bases, with 12 bases between the two germline ends. CDR3 DNA: TGTGCCAGCAGTTACTACTACAAGGGAACCTACGAGCAGTACTTC. The encoded protein is CASSYYYKGTYEQYF.

V gene TRBV20-1 combines with J gene TRBJ2-5; tentative D call: TRBD2 (7 bases). Per the germline V gene, CDR1 is DFQATT and CDR2 is SNEGSKA (reference sequence). Deletions cut 1 base from V and 2 bases from J, with 11 bases between. CDR3 length: 14 residues. The CDR3, as DNA: TGCAGTGCTAGAGTAGGGGGGGGGCAAGAGACCCAGTACTTC. This sequence encodes CSARVGGGQETQYF.

The DNA of the CDR3 is TGTGCCTGGAGCCAAAACTATGGCTACACCTTC. This sequence encodes CAWSQNYGYTF. This chain joins TRBV30 and TRBJ1-2; D ambiguous. The CDR3 covers 11 residues. Germline V gene data show CDR1 as GTSNPN and CDR2 as SVGIG (reference sequence). V was pared by 3 bases and J by 2 bases, with 4 bases between.

This clonotype has just a few counts. The V and J genes are TRBV28 and TRBJ1-3; 7 bases line up with TRBD1. The CDR3 sequence is 17 residues long. Germline CDR1 is MDHEN and CDR2 is SYDVKM. V shed 5 bases and J 0 bases; nucleotides not matched to a gene: 10. The CDR3 nucleotides are TGTGCCAGCAGTCTACCCGAACAGGGGTTCTCTGGAAACACCATATATTTT. This gives the protein CASSLPEQGFSGNTIYF.

This clonotype was seen ten or more times. The CDR3 spells CASSNARGFAGELFF. The CDR3 DNA reads TGTGCCAGTAGTAATGCCAGGGGTTTCGCCGGGGAGCTGTTTTTT. The J gene is TRBJ2-2, the V gene TRBV19, with a tentative D call TRBD1 (6 bases). Trimming took off 4 bases at V and 6 bases at J, with 15 bases between the two ends. CDR1 LNHDA and CDR2 SQIVND come from the germline V gene (reference sequence). The CDR3 extends over 15 amino acids.